These T cell receptor beta chains were read from a single sample in a study of cytomegalovirus exposure and HLA in healthy donors. Sequenced by immunoSEQ multiplex PCR; TCRdb stores in-frame clones only, minus some. Of about 180,000 clones listed, around 77% are singletons. Sequences were obtained from PBMCs. The receptors come from a man aged 55 to 70 in good health and CMV-seronegative. Each CDR3 is given with its conserved first and last residue. D genes are given only for firm matches. Only part of the rows carry a size: once, few, many, or a class if the clone is expanded.

v_gene,j_gene,d_gene,abundance,CDR3aa,CDR3nt
TRBV6-5,TRBJ1-5,TRBD1,once,CASSPGTGEGQPQHF,TGTGCCAGCAGTCCTGGGACAGGGGAGGGACAGCCCCAGCATTTT
TRBV4-1,TRBJ2-2,TRBD2,.,CASSPTSGLTGELFF,TGCGCCAGCAGCCCGACTAGCGGGCTCACCGGGGAGCTGTTTTTT
TRBV27,TRBJ2-5,TRBD1,.,CASSFTGGVQTQYF,TGTGCCAGCAGTTTTACAGGGGGCGTCCAGACCCAGTACTTC
TRBV2,TRBJ1-5,TRBD1,.,CASSGQGNQPQHF,TGTGCCAGCAGCGGACAGGGCAATCAGCCCCAGCATTTT
TRBV9,TRBJ2-5,.,.,CASSVAGPETQYF,TGTGCCAGCAGCGTAGCGGGTCCGGAGACCCAGTACTTC
TRBV9,TRBJ2-4,.,.,CASSVGVANIQYF,TGTGCCAGCAGCGTAGGCGTCGCAAACATTCAGTACTTC
TRBV6-5,TRBJ2-1,TRBD2,.,CASSQIAGGGNEQFF,TGTGCCAGCAGTCAAATAGCGGGGGGTGGCAATGAGCAGTTCTTC
TRBV18,TRBJ1-1,.,.,CASSSNKNTEAFF,TGTGCCAGCTCCTCAAACAAGAACACTGAAGCTTTCTTT
TRBV5-4,TRBJ2-7,TRBD1,.,CASSGTRQGIYEQYF,TGTGCCAGCAGCGGGACCCGACAGGGTATCTACGAGCAGTACTTC
TRBV7-6,TRBJ1-3,TRBD1,.,CASSPDRTGGNTIYF,TGTGCCAGCAGCCCCGACAGGACAGGTGGAAACACCATATATTTT
TRBV15,TRBJ1-3,.,.,CATSREGTYSGNTIYF,TGTGCCACCAGCAGGGAGGGCACATACTCTGGAAACACCATATATTTT
TRBV5-5,TRBJ2-1,TRBD2,.,CASSLAVAGSNEQFF,TGTGCCAGCAGCTTGGCGGTAGCGGGGTCCAATGAGCAGTTCTTC
TRBV10-3,TRBJ2-7,TRBD1,.,CAISGRSGTGGFEQYF,TGTGCCATCAGTGGACGCTCCGGGACAGGTGGGTTCGAGCAGTACTTC
TRBV6-5,TRBJ1-4,.,.,CATHPQGTNEKLFF,TGTGCCACCCACCCGCAGGGGACGAATGAAAAACTGTTTTTT